This record looks at one T cell receptor (beta chain) sequence and its context. Original handling: Cell counts per sample came from amplifying reference gene primers. Assay used: immunoSEQ multiplex PCR; TCRdb lists only in-frame clones, some missing. The D gene and trimming were derived from the DNA, and the V and J assignments and clone size from that table. The sample carries approximately 250,000 clones, 86% recorded once. The sample comes from a study of blood T cell repertoires in COVID-19. Study at large: Collection of acute and convalescent COVID-19 samples took place in the United States, Italy and Spain. T cells, B-cell-depleted T cells, or PBMCs supplied cDNA or gDNA.

This CDR3 spans 15 amino acids. In germline, CDR1 is SGHDT, CDR2 YYEEEE. V was clipped by 4 bases and J by 3 bases; unmatched bases: 6. The chain recombines TRBV5-6 with TRBJ2-7, with 11 bases that match TRBD1. The TCR was taken from a man aged 30 to 45 with active or convalescent COVID-19. Sequenced material: peripheral blood. In DNA form, the CDR3 reads TGTGCCAGCAGCACAGGGACAGGGGGTGACTACGAGCAGTACTTC. It is translated as CASSTGTGGDYEQYF.